This T cell receptor (beta chain) was identified in a study of monozygotic twins with inflammatory bowel disease. Regarding the study as a whole: Individual T cell subtypes were not distinguishable.

The CDR3 contains 12 residues. From germline, CDR1 is DFQATT and CDR2 SNEGSKA (reference sequence). Following a re-call of the 5' RACE reads, TCRdb has one entry per CDR3 protein and lacks DNA. In all, the sample yields some 89,000 distinct CDR3 sequences. Concerning this clonotype: Its antigen remains unidentified.

The rearrangement uses TRBV20-1 and TRBJ1-5; checking the TCRdb D call of TRBD1 is not possible without DNA. The sequenced material came from blood. The clonotype comes from a human donor with ulcerative colitis or Crohn's disease, or a healthy co-twin of an affected twin (not recorded which). This chain's CDR3 is CSAPRVGQPQHF.